Each of the 16 T cell receptor beta chains below was sequenced from the same sample in a study of technical replicates of blood from a few donors. This table comes from immunoSEQ multiplex PCR, and its TCRdb copy is limited to in-frame clones, with some not included. Among around 93,000 clones listed, approximately 94% were seen once. The sequenced material came from T cells isolated from PBMCs. These receptors all come from a human donor in good health.

CDR3 amino acids: CASSIVGVSYNEQFF. The CDR3 DNA sequence: TGTGCCAGTAGTATAGTAGGGGTCTCCTACAATGAGCAGTTCTTC. The chain employs TRBV19 and TRBJ2-1; possible D gene TRBD1, 5 bases. The CDR3 runs to 15 residues. V was pared by 1 base and J by 0 bases, with 7 bases between. The V gene's germline CDR1 is LNHDA and CDR2 SQIVND (reference sequence). Full variable domain (outside the CDR3, taken from reference TRBV19 and TRBJ2-1): DGGITQSPKYLFRKEGQNVTLSCEQNLNHDAMYWYRQDPGQGLRLIYYSQIVNDFQKGDIAEGYSVSREKKESFPLTVTSAQKNPTAFYLCASSIVGVSYNEQFFGPGTRLTVL.

This sequence joins TRBV9 and TRBJ2-1, with 7 bases matching TRBD2. V shed 0 bases and J 3 bases; nucleotides not matched to a gene: 6. The germline V gene has CDR1 SGDLS and CDR2 YYNGEE. The CDR3 runs 16 residues. This CDR3 is CASSVGAGAFYNEQFF. In DNA, the CDR3 is TGTGCCAGCAGCGTAGGGGCGGGAGCCTTCTACAATGAGCAGTTCTTC.

V and J are TRBV27 and TRBJ2-7; weak D call: TRBD1 (5 bases). The germline CDR1 and CDR2 sequences are MNHEY and SMNVEV (reference sequence). Trimming removed 2 bases from V and 3 bases from J, with 11 bases in between. CDR3 length: 14 residues. In nucleotides, the CDR3 is TGTGCCAGCAGTTTAGGGGCGGCATACTACGAGCAGTACTTC. Translation gives CASSLGAAYYEQYF.

The chain links TRBV19 to TRBJ2-2; 11 bases match TRBD2. The V segment lost 2 bases and the J segment 9 bases; nucleotides outside the gene matches: 5. Germline-derived CDR1 and CDR2 are LNHDA and SQIVND (reference sequence). There are 15 residues in the CDR3. The CDR3 loop reads CASSISTSGTWELFF. The CDR3 DNA reads TGTGCCAGTAGTATATCGACTAGCGGGACGTGGGAGCTGTTTTTT.

This chain joins TRBV2 and TRBJ1-6; D might be TRBD1 (5 bases). Per germline, CDR1 SNHLY and CDR2 FYNNEI. This CDR3 comprises 15 residues. The V gene lost 6 bases and the J gene lost 5 bases, with 14 bases spanning the gap. The CDR3 nucleotides read TGTGCCAGCAGACAGGAGAAAATTGATAATTCACCCCTCCACTTT. Amino acid sequence: CASRQEKIDNSPLHF.

The rearrangement uses TRBV11-3 and TRBJ1-5, with 10 bases that match TRBD1. Unmatched junction bases numbered 10, after V lost 2 bases and J lost 6 bases. Germline lookup yields CDR1 SGHNT and CDR2 YENEEA. This CDR3 is built from 17 residues. This chain's CDR3 is CASSLHGTGEVGQPQHF. The CDR3 DNA reads as TGTGCCAGCAGCTTACACGGGACAGGGGAGGTAGGTCAGCCCCAGCATTTT.

The V call is TRBV19, the J call TRBJ2-1; D is ambiguous. Germline CDR1 is LNHDA and CDR2 is SQIVND (reference sequence). V dropped 5 bases and J dropped 0 bases, with 11 bases sitting between them. The CDR3 extends over 15 amino acids. The CDR3 protein is CASSPYLSSYNEQFF. The CDR3 nucleotides are TGTGCCAGTAGTCCTTACCTGAGCTCCTACAATGAGCAGTTCTTC.

J is TRBJ2-2 and V is TRBV13, with TRBD2 as a possible D gene (6 bases). Germline V CDR1 and CDR2: PRHDT, FYEKMQ (reference sequence). The CDR3 is made up of 18 amino acids. V was cut by 5 bases and J by 1 base, with 20 bases left in between. In DNA, the CDR3 is TGTGCCAGCAGCCCGCCCCCCGGGGAGCGGGTGAACACCGGGGAGCTGTTTTTT. The encoded protein is CASSPPPGERVNTGELFF.

The chain has TRBV27 and TRBJ2-7, with D possibly TRBD1 on 5 matching bases. Germline loops: CDR1 MNHEY, CDR2 SMNVEV (reference sequence). V lost 4 bases to trimming and J lost 2 bases, with 12 bases between them. The CDR3 extends over 14 amino acids. The CDR3 here is CASSWVSGTYEQYF. The CDR3 nucleotides read TGTGCCAGCAGTTGGGTTTCAGGGACCTACGAGCAGTACTTC.

V is TRBV7-9 and J is TRBJ2-1; 10 bases match TRBD2. V shed 1 base and J 7 bases; nucleotides not matched to a gene: 10. This CDR3 is 17 amino acids long. Germline V CDR1 and CDR2: SEHNR, FQNEAQ (reference sequence). The CDR3 spells CASSLGLAGGVFNEQFF. In nucleotides, the CDR3 is TGTGCCAGCAGCTTAGGTTTAGCGGGAGGAGTCTTTAATGAGCAGTTCTTC.

V usage is TRBV19 and J usage is TRBJ2-7; tentative D call: TRBD2 (6 bases). The V end was cut by 7 bases, the J end by 2 bases, with 12 bases between. The germline V gene has CDR1 LNHDA and CDR2 SQIVND (reference sequence). The CDR3 is made up of 13 amino acids. The CDR3 sequence: CASNHGGTYEQYF. CDR3 in DNA: TGTGCCAGTAACCACGGAGGGACCTACGAGCAGTACTTC.

The chain is built from TRBV11-1 and TRBJ2-3; 12 nucleotides match TRBD2. Germline V gene sequence: CDR1 SGHAT, CDR2 FQDESV (reference sequence). With 5 bases clipped from V and 2 bases from J, the junction kept 5 bases outside the gene matches. The CDR3 totals 16 residues. The CDR3: CASSPGTSGHTDTQYF. In nucleotides, the CDR3 is TGTGCCAGCAGCCCCGGGACTAGCGGGCACACAGATACGCAGTATTTT. Using reference TRBV11-1 and TRBJ2-3 for the parts outside the CDR3, the full variable domain is EAEVAQSPRYKITEKSQAVAFWCDPISGHATLYWYRQILGQGPELLVQFQDESVVDDSQLPKDRFSAERLKGVDSTLKIQPAELGDSAMYLCASSPGTSGHTDTQYFGPGTRLTVL.

The J gene is TRBJ1-5, the V gene TRBV27, with 7 bases matching TRBD1. Trimming removed 3 bases from V and 0 bases from J; junction bases left unmatched: 2. Per the germline V gene, CDR1 is MNHEY and CDR2 is SMNVEV (reference sequence). The CDR3 totals 15 residues. The CDR3 coding sequence is TGTGCCAGCAGTTTGGACAGGCATAGCAATCAGCCCCAGCATTTT. The encoded protein is CASSLDRHSNQPQHF.

The V and J genes are TRBV10-1 and TRBJ1-4; perhaps TRBD1 as D (6 bases). The germline V and J ends were trimmed by 3 bases and 13 bases, with 15 bases remaining between them. The V gene's germline CDR1 is WNHNN and CDR2 SYGVQD (reference sequence). The CDR3 consists of 13 residues. In DNA form, the CDR3 reads TGCGCCAGCAGTGACCTCTACAGGGTTGGACTGTTTTTT. It translates to CASSDLYRVGLFF.

This chain uses TRBV4-2 with TRBJ1-2; D perhaps matches TRBD1 (5 bases). V lost 1 base, J lost 4 bases, and 13 bases lay in between. The CDR3 runs to 15 residues. Germline CDR1 reads LGHNA; CDR2 reads YNFKEQ. The DNA for the CDR3 is TGTGCCAGCAGCCAAGGCGAAGGAGGGACCTATGGCTACACCTTC. This sequence encodes CASSQGEGGTYGYTF.

V and J are TRBV6-4 and TRBJ2-1; the match to TRBD2 covers 11 bases. Germline V gene data show CDR1 as MRHNA and CDR2 as SNTAGT. CDR3 length equals 13 residues. The J segment lost 14 bases and the V segment lost 5 bases, leaving 8 bases of the junction unmatched. CDR3 DNA: TGTGCCAGCAGTCCCAGACTAGCGGGAATAAAGTTCTTC. Protein sequence: CASSPRLAGIKFF.